The 18 T cell receptor beta chains given below trace back to one sample, sequenced in a study of T cell clonality in common variable immunodeficiency. Here immunoSEQ multiplex PCR was the method, and the copy in TCRdb shows in-frame clones only, minus some. The sample counts about 32,000 clones, none seen once; the ten largest own 4.5%. The sample taken for sequencing was peripheral blood mononuclear cells. The receptors derive from a person aged 18 to 75 in good health.

A note on this clone: The read halts 3 residues ahead of the CDR3 end, with the missing end drawn from the germline J gene. The genes are TRBV7-9 and TRBJ1-2, with TRBD1 matching 8 bases. The CDR3 totals 12 residues. Germline CDR1 reads SEHNR; CDR2 reads FQNEAQ (reference sequence). CDR3 amino acids: CASSYTGGGYTF. The sequenced part of the CDR3 DNA is TGTGCCAGCAGCTACACAGGGGGAGGC. Together with reference TRBV7-9 and TRBJ1-2, the CDR3 gives the full variable domain: DTGVSQNPRHKITKRGQNVTFRCDPISEHNRLYWYRQTLGQGPEFLTYFQNEAQLEKSRLLSDRFSAERPKGSFSTLEIQRTEQGDSAMYLCASSYTGGGYTFGSGTRLTVV.

There are many counts of this clone. Sequencing ends 3 residues short of the CDR3 end; the germline J gene provides the rest. The sample has other DNA sequences that encode this CDR3 too. The rearrangement joins TRBV7-2 to TRBJ2-1; D is unresolved. From germline, CDR1 is SGHTA and CDR2 FQGNSA. The CDR3 extends over 13 amino acids. V shed 4 bases and J shed 0 bases, with 4 bases lying between them. This chain's CDR3 is CASSYSSYNEQFF. The covered CDR3 bases are TGTGCCAGCAGCTATAGCTCCTACAATGAG.

This clone occurred many times. The CDR3 end falls 3 residues outside the read, so it is completed with the germline J gene. This chain uses TRBV14 with TRBJ1-4, with a weak D call TRBD1 (5 bases). The CDR3 is made up of 14 amino acids. CDR1 SGHDN and CDR2 FVKESK come from the germline V gene. The CDR3 DNA, read in part, is TGTGCCAGCAGGACCAGCTCTGGGGCCAACGTA. Translation gives CASRTSSGANV. The entire CDR3 protein reads CASRTSSGANVLFF.

The table lists this clone with many counts. The CDR3 extends 3 residues past the end of the read, so its final part is completed from the germline J gene. This chain uses TRBV6-4 with TRBJ2-3, with 7 bases that match TRBD1. This CDR3 is built from 15 residues. Per the germline V gene, CDR1 is MRHNA and CDR2 is SNTAGT. The ends lost 0 bases at V and 4 bases at J; junction bases unmatched: 4. The CDR3 region is CASSDSPQGADTQYF. The DNA read from the CDR3 is TGTGCCAGCAGTGACTCTCCCCAGGGGGCAGATACG.

This clone has at least ten counts. The read falls 3 residues short of the CDR3 end, and the missing part is taken from the germline J gene. The chain recombines TRBV29-1 with TRBJ1-6; 7 positions agree with TRBD1. Germline V gene lookup returns CDR1 SQVTM and CDR2 ANQGSEA. Germline trimming cut 4 bases from V and 7 bases from J; bases unmatched to any gene: 4. The CDR3 spans 13 residues. The CDR3 sequence: CSVADRENSPLHF. The DNA read from the CDR3 is TGCAGCGTTGCAGACAGGGAAAATTCACCC.

This clone was detected ten times or more. Read coverage stops 3 residues before the CDR3 terminus; the germline J gene supplies the remainder. The V call is TRBV5-1, the J call TRBJ2-6; the match to TRBD1 covers 12 bases. V shed 0 bases, J shed 2 bases, and the junction held 3 bases outside the gene matches. This CDR3 has 18 residues. Germline CDR1 and CDR2: SGHRS and YFSETQ. CDR3 in amino acids: CASSLAGTGGPGANVLTF. The CDR3 bases that were read are TGCGCCAGCAGCTTGGCCGGGACAGGGGGCCCTGGGGCCAACGTC.

This clone was seen at least ten times. Read data end 3 residues before the CDR3 end; the end is taken from the germline J gene. This chain joins TRBV10-1 and TRBJ2-2; a possible D gene is TRBD2 (5 bases). V was trimmed by 2 bases and J by 6 bases, leaving 7 bases between them. Germline CDR1 and CDR2: WNHNN and SYGVQD (reference sequence). The CDR3 has 13 amino acids. CDR3 residues: CASSEASPGELFF. The sequenced CDR3 bases are TGCGCCAGCAGTGAGGCTAGCCCCGGGGAG.

In its sample, this clone was seen many times. The CDR3 end falls 3 residues outside the read, so it is completed with the germline J gene. The same CDR3 can be traced to other DNA sequences in this sample. This chain links TRBV20-1 with TRBJ2-7, with D maybe TRBD1 (5 bases). CDR3 length: 16 residues. Germline CDR1 and CDR2: DFQATT and SNEGSKA (reference sequence). V shed 5 bases and J shed 1 base, with 21 bases lying between them. The sequenced CDR3 bases are TGCAGTGCTCCCCGAGGCAGGGCGGAATGGTCCTACGAG. Translating it yields CSAPRGRAEWSYE. The full CDR3 protein is CSAPRGRAEWSYEQYF.

With regard to this clone: Sequencing ends 3 residues short of the CDR3 end; the germline J gene provides the rest. This chain uses TRBV5-1 with TRBJ2-7, with D possibly being TRBD1 (5 bases). Germline lookup yields CDR1 SGHRS and CDR2 YFSETQ. The V gene lost 5 bases and the J gene lost 0 bases, with 12 bases spanning the gap. This CDR3 spans 14 amino acids. The CDR3 bases that were read are TGCGCCAGCAGAGAACAGGCGAGCTCCTACGAG. This encodes CASREQASSYE. The CDR3 as a whole reads CASREQASSYEQYF.

This clone has a count of ten or more. Partial CDR3 DNA: TGTGCCGGAAAACAGGGGGCTGGCACTGAA. It yields the protein CAGKQGAGTE. The CDR3 reads in full as CAGKQGAGTEAFF. The J gene is TRBJ1-1, the V gene TRBV30; 9 bases align to TRBD1. Coverage ceases 3 residues before the CDR3 finishes, and the germline J gene fills in the end. V shed 8 bases, J shed 4 bases, and the junction held 8 bases outside the gene matches. This CDR3 comprises 13 residues. Germline loops: CDR1 GTSNPN, CDR2 SVGIG (reference sequence). Full variable domain (outside the CDR3, taken from reference TRBV30 and TRBJ1-1): SQTIHQWPATLVQPVGSPLSLECTVEGTSNPNLYWYRQAAGRGLQLLFYSVGIGQISSEVPQNLSASRPQDRQFILSSKKLLLSDSGFYLCAGKQGAGTEAFFGQGTRLTVV.

This clone was observed a few times. The read gets to within 3 residues of the CDR3 end, and the germline J gene fills in the rest. The V call is TRBV30, the J call TRBJ2-3, with D perhaps TRBD2 (5 bases). The CDR3 is 13 residues long. In germline, CDR1 is GTSNPN, CDR2 SVGIG (reference sequence). The CDR3 spells CAWSRGSNQPQYF. The part of the CDR3 DNA that was read is TGTGCCTGGAGTCGGGGTAGCAATCAGCCG. The whole variable domain, filled in from reference TRBV30 and TRBJ2-3, reads SQTIHQWPATLVQPVGSPLSLECTVEGTSNPNLYWYRQAAGRGLQLLFYSVGIGQISSEVPQNLSASRPQDRQFILSSKKLLLSDSGFYLCAWSRGSNQPQYFGPGTRLTVL.

This clone was observed at least ten times. The sequenced fragment ends 3 residues before the CDR3 boundary, so the rest is inferred from the germline J gene. The chain links TRBV4-2 to TRBJ2-2; 10 nucleotides agree with TRBD2. CDR1 and CDR2 (germline): LGHNA, YNFKEQ. This CDR3 is 16 amino acids long. V dropped 1 base and J dropped 2; count of bases not matched to a gene: 1. The part of the CDR3 DNA that was read is TGTGCCAGCAGCCAAGGGACTAGCGGAAACACCGGGGAG. It translates to CASSQGTSGNTGE. In full, the CDR3 reads CASSQGTSGNTGELFF.

This clone came up a few times. The sequence runs out 3 residues before the end of the CDR3; the remainder is reconstructed from the germline J gene. This chain links TRBV5-4 with TRBJ2-7; TRBD1 matches at 12 bases. The CDR3 contains 15 residues. Germline-derived CDR1 and CDR2 are SGHNT and YYREEE (reference sequence). V dropped 4 bases and J dropped 6; count of bases not matched to a gene: 8. The covered CDR3 bases are TGTGCCAGCAGCCTCGGAGGGACAGGGGGCGGCGAG. Protein: CASSLGGTGGGE. In full, the CDR3 is CASSLGGTGGGEQYF.

There are many counts of this clone. The read falls 3 residues short of the CDR3 end, and the missing part is taken from the germline J gene. The chain is built from TRBV30 and TRBJ2-3; TRBD2 matches 11 bases. Looked up from germline, CDR1 is GTSNPN and CDR2 is SVGIG (reference sequence). This CDR3 spans 15 amino acids. The V and J ends lost 3 bases and 0 bases, in that order; junction bases with no gene match: 2. Incomplete CDR3 DNA: TGTGCCTGGAGGGGACTAGCGGCTAGCACAGATACG. This translates into CAWRGLAASTDT. The whole CDR3 sequence is CAWRGLAASTDTQYF.

This clone has a count of ten or more. The sequence runs out 3 residues before the end of the CDR3; the remainder is reconstructed from the germline J gene. The J gene is TRBJ1-2, the V gene TRBV20-1, with a weak D call TRBD1 (5 bases). The CDR3 has 13 residues. Germline V gives CDR1 DFQATT, CDR2 SNEGSKA (reference sequence). V was trimmed by 4 bases and J by 5 bases, leaving 14 bases between them. CDR3 sequence reads: CSANMQGLYGYTF. The sequenced CDR3 bases are TGCAGTGCTAATATGCAGGGACTATATGGC.

This clone has at least ten counts. The read terminates 3 residues before the CDR3 end, so the remaining end is supplied by the germline J gene. The chain has TRBV5-1 and TRBJ1-1; 9 positions agree with TRBD1. CDR1 and CDR2 from the germline V gene are SGHRS and YFSETQ. Unmatched junction bases numbered 9, after V lost 0 bases and J lost 6 bases. The CDR3 consists of 16 residues. The part of the CDR3 DNA that was read is TGCGCCAGCAGCTTGGCCTCACAGGGGGCTCCCTCTGAA. Encoded protein: CASSLASQGAPSE. The whole CDR3 reads CASSLASQGAPSEAFF.

This clone was seen repeatedly, ten times or more. The CDR3 region is CASSPTDYYGYTF. Partial CDR3 DNA: TGTGCCAGCAGCCCGACAGACTACTATGGC. The rearrangement joins TRBV7-9 to TRBJ1-2; D is possibly TRBD1 (5 bases). The DNA ends 3 residues before the CDR3 does, and the rest of the CDR3 is filled in from the germline J gene. The CDR3 is made up of 13 amino acids. Per germline, CDR1 SEHNR and CDR2 FQNEAQ (reference sequence). V dropped 5 bases and J dropped 3 bases, with 10 bases sitting between them.

This clone has ten or more counts. The read falls 3 residues short of the CDR3 end, and the missing part is taken from the germline J gene. The chain links TRBV19 to TRBJ2-2, with D perhaps matching TRBD1 (7 bases). The ends were cut back, 5 bases at V and 4 bases at J, with 14 bases in the middle. The germline V gene has CDR1 LNHDA and CDR2 SQIVND (reference sequence). The CDR3 is made up of 15 amino acids. The CDR3 bases that were read are TGTGCCAGTAGTCTAGGTCAGGGGGGCACCGGGGAG. It specifies CASSLGQGGTGE. The full CDR3 sequence reads CASSLGQGGTGELFF.